This T cell receptor beta chain was observed in a study of regulatory T cells in long-lasting Graves disease. For TCR beta, libraries came from iRepertoire HTBI primers and Arm-PCR of CDR3 regions. Per the original data handling: From all samples, identification returned roughly 15 TRBJ and under 75 TRBV segments. TCRdb reprocessed the multiplex PCR reads via MiXCR and lists one record per CDR3 protein. Clone size and V and J calls follow TCRdb, not the original study. The sample includes about 540,000 distinct CDR3 sequences, 13% of them seen just once. The CDR3 covers 14 residues. Germline loops: CDR1 LNHDA, CDR2 SQIVND (reference sequence). Trimming took off 3 bases at V and 5 bases at J, with 10 bases between the two ends. The sample's time point: newly diagnosed GD, antithyroid drugs for less than 3 months. The TCR library was prepared using RNA isolated from PBMCs. These data were likewise used in another study, on T cells in Graves' hyperthyroidism and ophthalmopathy. In that study: The TCR CDR3 was amplified in a first-round RT-PCR using the HTBI primer set.

Sequences were derived from peripheral blood mononuclear cells (PBMCs), sampled at new diagnosis, from a patient treated with antithyroid drugs. The sequence derives from a man younger than 45 with Graves disease. This sequence joins TRBV19 and TRBJ2-2; D is unresolved. For the CDR3, the DNA is TGTGCCAGTAGTATCCCTGTCCTGACCGGGGAGCTGTTTTTT. Translated: CASSIPVLTGELFF.